The sequence of this T cell receptor (beta chain) was determined in a study of shared clonotypes between healthy human individuals. Naive CD8 cells lacked CD45RO and underwent positive selection for CCR7, leaving out terminally differentiated effector memory CD45RA+ cells. Turning to this clone: In the same sample, other DNA sequences code for this CDR3.

The data were produced by immunoSEQ multiplex PCR, yet TCRdb's version contains in-frame clones alone and is incomplete. The sample lists about 2.1 million clones; about 93% were seen once. Germline V gene lookup returns CDR1 SGHDT and CDR2 YYEEEE. This CDR3 region has 13 residues. V was trimmed by 0 bases and J by 1 base, leaving 4 bases between them. The clonotype was recovered from a man in his late teens or twenties in good health. Some clones in this sample may be carry-over from other donors' samples. The V call is TRBV5-6, the J call TRBJ1-1; D call uncertain. What was sequenced was naive CD8+ T cells from PBMCs. The CDR3 DNA sequence: TGTGCCAGCAGCTTGGTCCGGAACACTGAAGCTTTCTTT. Translated: CASSLVRNTEAFF. The whole variable domain, remainder taken from reference TRBV5-6 and TRBJ1-1, is DAGVTQSPTHLIKTRGQQVTLRCSPKSGHDTVSWYQQALGQGPQFIFQYYEEEERQRGNFPDRFSGHQFPNYSSELNVNALLLGDSALYLCASSLVRNTEAFFGQGTRLTVV.